These T cell receptor beta chains were read from a single sample in a study of CD8 T cells in ankylosing spondylitis. TCRdb called the 5' RACE reads again in MiXCR, with one record for every CDR3 protein. This sample yields roughly 140,000 distinct CDR3 sequences, of which 40% to 50% are seen a single time; over 12% belongs to the top ten. The sequencing sample was made of synovial fluid, either unsorted or a sorted T cell fraction (not recorded which). Receptors originate from a male donor with ankylosing spondylitis. CDR3s include the opening cysteine and the closing phenylalanine or tryptophan.

>TRBV14
CASSQEIFEDRAATNEKLFF
>TRBV6-4
CASSPGPEGGLFF
>TRBV11-2
CASSLRRQGPNTGELFF
>TRBV12-3/TRBV12-4
CASSTLWDRDQPQHF
>TRBV9
CASTPSGQRGGYTF
>TRBV18
CASSPPRQGQETQYF
>TRBV5-6
CASSLGAGRLQETQYF
>TRBV11-2
CARMLTGVKVYEQYF
>TRBV4-1
CASSQDNLAGNTGELFF
>TRBV27
CASVRLNEQFF
>TRBV7-9
CASSQVGTEAFF
>TRBV21-1
CASSSQGDRGTSYGYTF
>TRBV7-9
CASSLSGGGETEAFF
>TRBV10-3
CAISDPGAGNTIYF
>TRBV4-1
CASSHPRGYNSPLHF
>TRBV27
CASTSAEDF
>TRBV19
CASSPDSNTGELFF
>TRBV6-1
CASSPDGGSYGYTF
>TRBV2
CASSEAADYEQYF
>TRBV4-3
CASSQVTGETYEQYF
>TRBV5-1
CASSFTSGSPEIQYF
>TRBV5-1
CASSFSGPYEQYF
>TRBV12-3/TRBV12-4
CASTLTGEQFF
>TRBV6-2/TRBV6-3
CASSARLSSEQFF
>TRBV7-3
CASSLRQGANEKLFF
>TRBV14
CASSQELRGLNTEAFF
>TRBV12-3/TRBV12-4
CASSWVLAGADTQYF
>TRBV10-2
CASSHTRWLNSNQPQHF
>TRBV7-2
CASSLVAGGAEGYTF
>TRBV9
CASSPPIQGSADYGYTF
>TRBV6-2/TRBV6-3
CASSYPPSSANYGYTF
>TRBV5-6
CASSLENRRGFDTQYF
>TRBV3-1
CASSQERELYEQYF
>TRBV7-3
CASSQISGAGGPDEQFF
>TRBV6-2/TRBV6-3
CASSYAEVPSYEQYF
>TRBV4-1
CASSQDFDSSISYEQYF
>TRBV28
CASRPETPAGPGANVLTF
>TRBV6-1
CASSEPGSLVYNEQFF
>TRBV13
CASSHGLAGGLFTDTQYF
>TRBV4-3
CASSQRSRTDTQYF
>TRBV6-4
CASSDSATGEHGELFF
>TRBV4-2
CASSQEGGSGANVLTF
>TRBV4-1
CASSAEASGSPGETQYF
>TRBV4-2
CASSQIGTGPYEQYF
>TRBV28
CASSLAGQGSYEQYF
>TRBV27
CASSWTGLAGPGGTGELFF